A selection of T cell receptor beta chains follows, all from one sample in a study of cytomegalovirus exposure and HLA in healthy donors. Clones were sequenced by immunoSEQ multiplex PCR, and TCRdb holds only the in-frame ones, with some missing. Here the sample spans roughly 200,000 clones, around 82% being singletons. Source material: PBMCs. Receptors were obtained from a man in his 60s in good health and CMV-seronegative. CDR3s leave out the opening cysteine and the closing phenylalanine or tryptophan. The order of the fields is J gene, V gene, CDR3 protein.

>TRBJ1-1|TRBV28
ASSERGGTEAF
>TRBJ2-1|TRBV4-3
ASSQGTGGLENEQF
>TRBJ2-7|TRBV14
ASSKPGLGIYEQY
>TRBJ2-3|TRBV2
ASSVGLAKDTQY
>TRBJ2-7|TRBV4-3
ASSQDLPGEQY
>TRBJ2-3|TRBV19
ASSKGTLSTDTQY
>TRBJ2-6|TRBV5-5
ASSLVGTGEGGANVLT
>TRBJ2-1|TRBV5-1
ASSPLRGSYNEQF
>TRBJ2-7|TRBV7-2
ASSLERTFYEQY
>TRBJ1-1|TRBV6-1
ASTRVRGTEAF
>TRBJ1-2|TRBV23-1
ASSQSPIPGQATICYT
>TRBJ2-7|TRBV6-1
ASSELSQSGEQY
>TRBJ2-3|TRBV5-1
ASSLDGPSTDTQY
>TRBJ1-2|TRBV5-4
ASSLVRGAGGYT
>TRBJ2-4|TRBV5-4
ASSLYAGASKNIQY
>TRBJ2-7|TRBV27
ASSNTGLGNEQY
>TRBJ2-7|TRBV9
ASSADDPVQVYEQY
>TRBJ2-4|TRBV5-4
ASSHQNIQY
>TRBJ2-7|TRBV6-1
ASSETAGGYEQY
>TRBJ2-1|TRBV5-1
ASSFQGDEQF
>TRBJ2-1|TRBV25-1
ASSGEKGHEQF
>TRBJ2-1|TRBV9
ASTVGTEYYNEQF
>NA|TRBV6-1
ASRAGTGPYEQY
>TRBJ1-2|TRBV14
ASSQAPTGNYGYT
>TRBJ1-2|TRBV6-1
ASSAGPGGGYT
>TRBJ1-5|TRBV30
AWSRQGNQPQH
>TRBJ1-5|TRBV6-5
ASSPGQLGNQPQH
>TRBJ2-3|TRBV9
ASSVSRGDTQY
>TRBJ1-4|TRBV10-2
ASSDPGQPATNEKLF
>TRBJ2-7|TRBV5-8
ASSPPWGRYEQY
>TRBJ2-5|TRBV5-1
ASSPGQGAGETQY
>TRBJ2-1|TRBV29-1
SVVGGTYNEQF
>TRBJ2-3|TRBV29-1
SVGGVSTDTQY
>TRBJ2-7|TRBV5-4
ASSFRDNYEQY
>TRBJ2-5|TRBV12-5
ASGSSSQETQY
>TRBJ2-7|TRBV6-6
ASTQQGASYEQY
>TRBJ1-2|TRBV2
ASSARQNYGYT
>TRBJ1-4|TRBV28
ASKGGAATNEKLF
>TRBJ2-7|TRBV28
ASIPGGPGRQY
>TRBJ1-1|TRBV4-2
ASSQDHGRNTEAF
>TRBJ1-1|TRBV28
ASSLLASYTEAF
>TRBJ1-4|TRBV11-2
ASSFNWEKLF
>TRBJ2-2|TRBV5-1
ASSSGLAGPSNTGELF
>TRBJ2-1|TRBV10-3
AISEIASGSNEQF